This T cell receptor beta chain came from a study of shared clonotypes between healthy human individuals. Sequencing was performed with immunoSEQ multiplex PCR; in TCRdb, only in-frame clones are kept and a portion is missing. The table has a few million clones, about 92% seen once; the top ten hold roughly 0.14%. J gave up 7 bases and V 4 bases, and 3 bases lay outside the gene matches. Germline assignment: CDR1 WNHNN and CDR2 SYGVQD (reference sequence). CDR3 size: 15 residues. The rearrangement uses TRBV10-1 and TRBJ2-1, with 14 bases fitting TRBD2. This receptor was taken from a man in his late teens or twenties in good health. The sample was naive CD4+ T cells sorted from blood. Noted subset: CD45RA+ positively selected. CDR3 DNA: TGCGCCAGCAGTGTTGGGACTAGCGGGAGAAATGAGCAGTTCTTC. Translating it yields CASSVGTSGRNEQFF.